This T cell receptor (beta chain) was identified during a study of T cell repertoires in cytomegalovirus infection (dated by TCRdb to the late 2010s). Background on the whole study: The peptide stimulations were aimed at well-studied HLA-B-restricted epitopes as well as recently identified HLA-C-restricted CMV epitopes, whose presentation resists viral immunomodulation. Donor HLA type was relevant to the analysis, because carriage of CMV infection together with the matching HLA type was indicated by public TCR beta signatures.

Instrument used: Illumina HiSeq 1500. The public sequencing data were trimmed at Q25 with fastp and processed into clonotypes with MiXCR by TCRdb, which kept only in-frame beta chains. Every distinct CDR3 protein forms one entry, paired with its most common genes and DNA. The sample table shows about 890,000 distinct CDR3 sequences, and roughly 30% are seen once. About an eighth of the sample lies in the top ten. This clonotype was detected a few times. This clone's antigen is unknown. No base quality information exists; no much larger clone differs at one position. Findings and caveats that apply to the study as a whole: In both this cohort and an independent roughly 400-donor cohort, the cumulative frequency of public TCR beta family members distinguished carriers of CMV infection plus the relevant HLA type. In the ex vivo response, HLA-C-restricted CMV-specific TCR beta clonotypes were dominant, and in two of eight donors the single most frequent clonotype came from this HLA-C-restricted group.

The germline V gene yields MNHEY for CDR1 and SVGEGT for CDR2. Spanning cysteine to phenylalanine, the CDR3 consists of 16 amino acids. Of the read, only the CDR3 DNA is kept; its 48 bases are in frame from base 1. V and J lose 6 bases and 0 bases, and a span of 17 bases separates them. The sample's treatment or condition label is to be understood as: in vitro stimulation with specific CMV peptide epitopes to enrich CMV-specific T cells. Here the chain combines TRBV6-2 or TRBV6-3 and TRBJ1-1; the D gene is perhaps TRBD1, from 6 matching bases. This TCR was recovered from a human donor in good health (CMV status not recorded). Some clones in this sample may be carry-over from other donors' samples. This specimen was cultured CD8+ T cells from PBMCs, taken from culture after CMV antigen stimulation. The sequenced DNA: TGTGCCAGCAGAGACCGGGACATTGGGTTGAACACTGAAGCTTTCTTT. Translated, it gives CASRDRDIGLNTEAFF.